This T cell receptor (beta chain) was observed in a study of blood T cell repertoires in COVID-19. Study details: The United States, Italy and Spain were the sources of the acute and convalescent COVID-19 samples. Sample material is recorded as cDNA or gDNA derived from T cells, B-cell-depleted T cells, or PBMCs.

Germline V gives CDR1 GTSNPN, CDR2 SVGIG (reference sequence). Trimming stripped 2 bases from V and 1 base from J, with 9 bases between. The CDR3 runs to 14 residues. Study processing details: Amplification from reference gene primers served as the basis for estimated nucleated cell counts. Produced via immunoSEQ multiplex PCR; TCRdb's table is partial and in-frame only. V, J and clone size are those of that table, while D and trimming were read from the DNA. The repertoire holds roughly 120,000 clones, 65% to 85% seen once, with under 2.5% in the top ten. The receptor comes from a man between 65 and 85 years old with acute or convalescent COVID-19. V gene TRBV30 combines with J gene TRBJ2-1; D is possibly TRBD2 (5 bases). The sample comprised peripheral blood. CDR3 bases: TGTGCCTGGAGTCCCAAGCGGTCCTACAATGAGCAGTTCTTC. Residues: CAWSPKRSYNEQFF.